The 2 T cell receptor beta chains given below trace back to one sample, sequenced in a study of shared clonotypes between healthy human individuals. The method was immunoSEQ multiplex PCR; TCRdb's version includes in-frame clones alone and lacks a portion of them. The data contain about 610,000 clones, about 96% of them singletons. Naive CD8 cells lacked CD45RO, underwent positive selection for CCR7 and left out terminally differentiated effector memory CD45RA+ cells. Sequences were obtained from naive CD8+ T cells sorted from blood. The receptors were gathered from a woman aged 30 to 39 in good health.

This chain links TRBV6-5 with TRBJ1-1, with 7 bases identical to TRBD1. Trimming took 6 bases from V and 5 from J; bases not matched to a gene: 9. The CDR3 is 14 amino acids. Germline CDR1 and CDR2: MNHEY and SVGAGI. Written as DNA, the CDR3 is TGTGCCAGCAGGCCCAGGGGGTTTAAGACTGAAGCTTTCTTT. This codes for CASRPRGFKTEAFF.

The chain couples TRBV28 to TRBJ2-7; the match to TRBD1 covers 8 bases. Germline loops: CDR1 MDHEN, CDR2 SYDVKM. Trimming took 6 bases from V and 3 from J; bases not matched to a gene: 16. There are 17 residues in the CDR3. The CDR3 loop reads CASSDPRSGQGNYEQYF. The DNA of the CDR3 is TGTGCCAGCAGCGATCCTCGTTCTGGACAGGGCAACTACGAGCAGTACTTC. The variable domain in full, with the rest retrieved from reference TRBV28 and TRBJ2-7, is DVKVTQSSRYLVKRTGEKVFLECVQDMDHENMFWYRQDPGLGLRLIYFSYDVKMKEKGDIPEGYSVSREKKERFSLILESASTNQTSMYLCASSDPRSGQGNYEQYFGPGTRLTVT.